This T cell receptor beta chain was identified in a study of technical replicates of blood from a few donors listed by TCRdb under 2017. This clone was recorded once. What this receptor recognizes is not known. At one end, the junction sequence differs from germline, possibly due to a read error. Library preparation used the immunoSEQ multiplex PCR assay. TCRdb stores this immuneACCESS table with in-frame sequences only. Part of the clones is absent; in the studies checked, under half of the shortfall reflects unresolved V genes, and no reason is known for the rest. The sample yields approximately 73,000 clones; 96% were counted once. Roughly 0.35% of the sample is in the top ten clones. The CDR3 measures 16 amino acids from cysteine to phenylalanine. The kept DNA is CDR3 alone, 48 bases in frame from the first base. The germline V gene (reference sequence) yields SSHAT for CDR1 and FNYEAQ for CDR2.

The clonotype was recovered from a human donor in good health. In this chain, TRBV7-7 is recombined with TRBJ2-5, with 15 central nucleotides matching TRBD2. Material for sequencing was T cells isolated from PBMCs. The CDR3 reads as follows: CASSLGLAGGKETQYF. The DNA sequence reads TGTGCTAGCAGCTTGGGACTAGCGGGAGGAAAAGAGACCCAGTACTTC.